The 32 T cell receptor beta chains in this list originate from one sample, sequenced in a study of technical replicates of blood from several donors. Some clones are missing from TCRdb's copy, which holds only in-frame ones; the method was immunoSEQ multiplex PCR. The repertoire holds about 57,000 clones, with 70% to 90% as singletons. The sequenced material came from PBMCs. The receptors originated from a human donor in good health. Some clones in this sample may be carry-over from other donors' samples.

The genes are TRBV11-1 and TRBJ2-5, with D perhaps TRBD2 (5 bases). V shed 5 bases and J shed 1 base, with 8 bases lying between them. CDR3 size: 13 residues. Germline V gene lookup returns CDR1 SGHAT and CDR2 FQDESV (reference sequence). Written as DNA, the CDR3 is TGTGCCAGCAGCGGACTCGTCCAAGAGACCCAGTACTTC. Amino acids: CASSGLVQETQYF.

In its sample, this clone was seen once. The chain has TRBV7-2 and TRBJ2-2; TRBD2 aligns across 9 bases. J was trimmed by 3 bases and V by 4 bases; bases with no gene match: 6. CDR1 SGHTA and CDR2 FQGNSA come from the germline V gene. The CDR3 sequence is 16 residues long. The CDR3, as DNA: TGTGCCAGCAGCTCGCCACTAGCGGGTCACACCGGGGAGCTGTTTTTT. It encodes CASSSPLAGHTGELFF.

The chain employs TRBV2 and TRBJ2-2; no clear D. There are 13 residues in the CDR3. Germline-derived CDR1 and CDR2 are SNHLY and FYNNEI. Trimming took off 8 bases at V and 3 bases at J, with 10 bases between the two ends. The CDR3 loop reads CASLVAYTGELFF. The CDR3 nucleotides are TGTGCCAGCTTGGTAGCCTACACCGGGGAGCTGTTTTTT.

The chain uses TRBV7-9 and TRBJ2-7, with D possibly matching TRBD1 (5 bases). CDR1 is SEHNR and CDR2 is FQNEAQ in the germline V gene (reference sequence). V lost 7 bases and J lost 0, with 10 bases in between. The CDR3 is 13 amino acids. In DNA form, the CDR3 reads TGTGCCAGCACCGACAGCTACTCCTACGAGCAGTACTTC. Translated, it gives CASTDSYSYEQYF.

This sequence joins TRBV29-1 and TRBJ1-4; the D is unclear. Trimming stripped 3 bases from V and 0 bases from J, with 14 bases between. The germline gives CDR1 SQVTM, CDR2 ANQGSEA. The CDR3 loop spans 16 amino acids. The CDR3 DNA is TGCAGCGTTGAGAAGATTGGAGCTGCAACTAATGAAAAACTGTTTTTT. As protein: CSVEKIGAATNEKLFF. The variable domain in full, with the rest retrieved from reference TRBV29-1 and TRBJ1-4, is SAVISQKPSRDICQRGTSLTIQCQVDSQVTMMFWYRQQPGQSLTLIATANQGSEATYESGFVIDKFPISRPNLTFSTLTVSNMSPEDSSIYLCSVEKIGAATNEKLFFGSGTQLSVL.

The chain carries TRBV30 and TRBJ2-6; 7 nucleotides line up with TRBD1. V lost 4 bases and J lost 2; bases outside the gene matches: 2. The germline CDR1 and CDR2 sequences are GTSNPN and SVGIG (reference sequence). The length of the CDR3 is 14 residues. In DNA form, the CDR3 reads TGTGCCTGGACAGACAGGGCTGGGGCCAACGTCCTGACTTTC. Translating gives CAWTDRAGANVLTF. Looking up the rest from reference TRBV30 and TRBJ2-6 gives the full variable domain: SQTIHQWPATLVQPVGSPLSLECTVEGTSNPNLYWYRQAAGRGLQLLFYSVGIGQISSEVPQNLSASRPQDRQFILSSKKLLLSDSGFYLCAWTDRAGANVLTFGAGSRLTVL.

This chain connects TRBV7-9 to TRBJ2-3; 8 bases are shared with TRBD2. The J segment lost 8 bases and the V segment lost 5 bases, leaving 3 bases of the junction unmatched. This CDR3 spans 12 amino acids. The germline V gene encodes CDR1 SEHNR and CDR2 FQNEAQ (reference sequence). This CDR3 is CASSPGGATQYF. Here the CDR3 DNA reads TGTGCCAGCAGCCCGGGAGGGGCTACGCAGTATTTT.

The chain uses TRBV13 and TRBJ2-5; TRBD2 matches 11 bases. Germline V gene sequence: CDR1 PRHDT, CDR2 FYEKMQ (reference sequence). V shed 5 bases and J 5 bases; nucleotides not matched to a gene: 10. There are 16 residues in the CDR3. The CDR3 nucleotides are TGTGCCAGCAGCCTACTTAGCGGGGGGGCCGAGGAGACCCAGTACTTC. It encodes CASSLLSGGAEETQYF.

This clone was seen more than once but under ten times. The V and J genes are TRBV7-2 and TRBJ2-7, with 9 bases aligning to TRBD2. The V gene end was trimmed by 1 base and the J gene end by 0 bases; junction bases not matched to a gene: 1. This CDR3 has 15 residues. Germline CDR1 SGHTA, CDR2 FQGNSA. The CDR3 is CASSLGLADSYEQYF. The CDR3 nucleotides read TGTGCCAGCAGCTTAGGACTAGCGGACTCCTACGAGCAGTACTTC. Full variable domain (missing parts from reference TRBV7-2 and TRBJ2-7): GAGVSQSPSNKVTEKGKDVELRCDPISGHTALYWYRQSLGQGLEFLIYFQGNSAPDKSGLPSDRFSAERTGGSVSTLTIQRTQQEDSAVYLCASSLGLADSYEQYFGPGTRLTVT.

This sequence joins TRBV7-9 and TRBJ1-2, with 7 bases aligning to TRBD1. The CDR3 is 15 amino acids. Germline trimming cut 5 bases from V and 2 bases from J; bases unmatched to any gene: 8. CDR1 is SEHNR and CDR2 is FQNEAQ in the germline V gene (reference sequence). The CDR3 DNA reads TGTGCCAGCAGCACCCTACAGGGGAGAAACTATGGCTACACCTTC. Translated, it gives CASSTLQGRNYGYTF.

This rearrangement joins TRBV7-3 to TRBJ2-3; tentatively, D is TRBD2 (6 bases). The germline V and J ends were trimmed by 5 bases and 4 bases, with 16 bases remaining between them. The CDR3 spans 15 residues. Germline V gene data show CDR1 as SGHTA and CDR2 as FQGTGA. CDR3 amino acids: CASSKRGGSSDTQYF. The CDR3 bases are TGTGCCAGCAGCAAACGGGGAGGAAGTTCAGATACGCAGTATTTT.

The rearrangement joins TRBV6-1 to TRBJ1-5, with TRBD1 identical over 8 bases. CDR3 length: 15 residues. The trim removed 10 bases at V and 2 bases at J, leaving 10 bases unmatched. Per germline, CDR1 MNHNS and CDR2 SASEGT. CDR3 sequence reads: CAISLGQAGNQPQHF. DNA for the CDR3: TGTGCCATCTCCTTGGGACAGGCGGGCAATCAGCCCCAGCATTTT.

This chain joins TRBV7-9 and TRBJ1-5, with D hard to call. Germline V gene lookup returns CDR1 SEHNR and CDR2 FQNEAQ (reference sequence). The length of the CDR3 is 12 residues. V lost 1 base to trimming and J lost 8 bases, with 6 bases between them. The chain's CDR3 is CASSLGPEPQHF. The CDR3, as DNA: TGTGCCAGCAGCTTAGGCCCGGAGCCCCAGCATTTT.

The V call is TRBV11-3, the J call TRBJ1-1; D ambiguous. V was clipped by 1 base and J by 0 bases, with 12 bases between them. Germline assignment: CDR1 SGHNT and CDR2 YENEEA. This CDR3 is 16 amino acids long. CDR3 nucleotides: TGTGCCAGCAGCTTAGCCCTCCGGGAAATGAACACTGAAGCTTTCTTT. This codes for CASSLALREMNTEAFF.

This clone was counted between two and nine times. The rearrangement joins TRBV5-3 to TRBJ1-1; unclear D gene. TRBV5-3 is given ORF status, its function remaining uncertain. V lost 2 bases and J lost 8, with 13 bases in between. This CDR3 has 13 residues. This CDR3 reads CARSFRNGEEAFF. DNA for the CDR3: TGTGCCAGAAGCTTCAGGAACGGGGAGGAAGCTTTCTTT.

The chain has TRBV5-1 and TRBJ2-3, with D possibly TRBD1 on 5 matching bases. The V end was cut by 1 base, the J end by 4 bases, with 7 bases between. Germline V gives CDR1 SGHRS, CDR2 YFSETQ. The CDR3 is 13 residues long. The CDR3 sequence: CASSLQGSDTQYF. The CDR3 coding sequence is TGCGCCAGCAGCTTGCAGGGTTCAGATACGCAGTATTTT.

CDR3 loop: CASSERAGGLRQPQHF. The DNA for the CDR3 is TGTGCCAGCAGTGAAAGGGCAGGGGGTTTGAGGCAGCCCCAGCATTTT. J is TRBJ1-5 and V is TRBV6-1; the match to TRBD1 covers 7 bases. The junction had 11 bases not matched to a gene; V was cut back by 2 bases and J by 7 bases. This CDR3 comprises 16 residues. Germline CDR1 is MNHNS and CDR2 is SASEGT.

The rearrangement joins TRBV25-1 to TRBJ1-3, with TRBD1 matching over 9 bases. Germline lookup yields CDR1 MGHDK and CDR2 SYGVNS. The J segment lost 5 bases and the V segment lost 4 bases, leaving 12 bases of the junction unmatched. The CDR3 consists of 17 residues. The CDR3: CASSASGTGLNRNTIYF. CDR3 sequence (DNA): TGTGCCAGCAGTGCGAGCGGGACAGGGTTGAATCGAAACACCATATATTTT. Full variable domain (missing parts from reference TRBV25-1 and TRBJ1-3): EADIYQTPRYLVIGTGKKITLECSQTMGHDKMYWYQQDPGMELHLIHYSYGVNSTEKGDLSSESTVSRIRTEHFPLTLESARPSHTSQYLCASSASGTGLNRNTIYFGEGSWLTVV.

As to this clone: This sample also contains other DNA sequences that code for the same CDR3. The gene calls are TRBV5-1 and TRBJ2-7, with no clear D. CDR1 SGHRS and CDR2 YFSETQ come from the germline V gene. The CDR3 runs 11 residues. V was trimmed by 3 bases and J by 2 bases, leaving 3 bases between them. The CDR3 coding sequence is TGCGCCAGCAGCTCTGCCTACGAGCAGTACTTC. Translating gives CASSSAYEQYF. The full variable domain, rest sourced from reference TRBV5-1 and TRBJ2-7, is KAGVTQTPRYLIKTRGQQVTLSCSPISGHRSVSWYQQTPGQGLQFLFEYFSETQRNKGNFPGRFSGRQFSNSRSEMNVSTLELGDSALYLCASSSAYEQYFGPGTRLTVT.

The rearrangement joins TRBV18 to TRBJ2-3; 8 bases map to TRBD2. CDR3 length equals 13 residues. V lost 3 bases, J lost 5 bases, and 1 base stayed unmatched. Germline lookup yields CDR1 KGHSH and CDR2 LQKENI. Here the CDR3 reads CASSPAGGDTQYF. As DNA, the CDR3 is TGTGCCAGCTCACCTGCGGGGGGAGATACGCAGTATTTT. Variable domain in full (rest from reference TRBV18 and TRBJ2-3): NAGVMQNPRHLVRRRGQEARLRCSPMKGHSHVYWYRQLPEEGLKFMVYLQKENIIDESGMPKERFSAEFPKEGPSILRIQQVVRGDSAAYFCASSPAGGDTQYFGPGTRLTVL.

V gene TRBV6-1 combines with J gene TRBJ2-5; 10 bases line up with TRBD2. Trimming cost V 6 bases and J 2 bases; bases outside gene matches: 6. This CDR3 has 15 amino acids. CDR1 and CDR2 from the germline V gene are MNHNS and SASEGT. CDR3 residues: CASRTAGGGQETQYF. CDR3 bases: TGTGCCAGCAGAACAGCGGGGGGGGGTCAAGAGACCCAGTACTTC.

The chain couples TRBV4-3 to TRBJ2-2; no firm D call. This CDR3 is built from 15 residues. Trimming took 0 bases from V and 6 from J, leaving 11 bases between them. Germline V gene lookup returns CDR1 LGHNA and CDR2 YSLEER. CDR3 residues: CASSQDHDLAGELFF. The CDR3 region has the DNA TGCGCCAGCAGCCAAGACCATGACTTGGCCGGGGAGCTGTTTTTT.

The chain joins TRBV4-3 to TRBJ1-1, with a tentative D call TRBD1 (5 bases). There are 14 residues in the CDR3. V lost 0 bases to trimming and J lost 6 bases, with 11 bases between them. Germline CDR1 reads LGHNA; CDR2 reads YSLEER. In DNA form, the CDR3 reads TGCGCCAGCAGCCAAGAAAGCACGGGGGCTGAAGCTTTCTTT. Translation gives CASSQESTGAEAFF.

The V and J genes are TRBV6-5 and TRBJ1-5, with TRBD1 as a possible D gene (5 bases). This CDR3 is 15 amino acids long. In germline, CDR1 is MNHEY, CDR2 SVGAGI. The V end was cut by 6 bases, the J end by 0 bases, with 12 bases between. The CDR3 region has the DNA TGTGCCAGCAGACCACAGGAGTATAGCAATCAGCCCCAGCATTTT. This translates into CASRPQEYSNQPQHF.

This sequence joins TRBV10-2 and TRBJ1-1; D not certain. The germline V gene has CDR1 WSHSY and CDR2 SAAADI. CDR3 length: 15 amino acids. Trimming took off 2 bases at V and 3 bases at J, with 13 bases between the two ends. CDR3 DNA: TGCGCCAGCAGTGAGCCGCAACGGGTAGACACTGAAGCTTTCTTT. Amino acid sequence: CASSEPQRVDTEAFF.

This clone came up once. The chain joins TRBV4-2 to TRBJ2-5, with TRBD2 matching 7 bases. Germline CDR1 and CDR2: LGHNA and YNFKEQ. V shed 1 base, J shed 5 bases, and the junction held 13 bases outside the gene matches. The CDR3 is made up of 17 amino acids. The CDR3 DNA follows: TGTGCCAGCAGCCAAGCTGACGGGGGGACTACTGGGGAGACCCAGTACTTC. Its translation: CASSQADGGTTGETQYF.

The J gene is TRBJ2-2, the V gene TRBV6-5; D gene unclear. The germline V and J ends were trimmed by 0 bases and 4 bases, with 12 bases remaining between them. Germline assignment: CDR1 MNHEY and CDR2 SVGAGI. The CDR3 is 16 residues long. In DNA, the CDR3 is TGTGCCAGCAGTTACTCCGGAGTAGCTGCCACCGGGGAGCTGTTTTTT. Translated: CASSYSGVAATGELFF.

This rearrangement joins TRBV6-5 to TRBJ1-1; no clear D gene. V lost 5 bases and J lost 4, with 17 bases in between. Germline loops: CDR1 MNHEY, CDR2 SVGAGI. The CDR3 is made up of 15 amino acids. CDR3 amino acids: CASSNNFWSGTEAFF. The CDR3 DNA follows: TGTGCCAGCAGTAACAACTTCTGGTCGGGCACTGAAGCTTTCTTT.

V usage is TRBV11-1 and J usage is TRBJ2-5, with TRBD2 identical over 8 bases. V dropped 5 bases and J dropped 4; count of bases not matched to a gene: 3. CDR1 is SGHAT, CDR2 FQDESV, per germline (reference sequence). The CDR3 runs to 13 residues. The CDR3 protein is CASSRGTRETQYF. The CDR3 DNA sequence: TGTGCCAGCAGCAGAGGGACTAGAGAGACCCAGTACTTC.

This clone was recorded once. The chain has TRBV5-6 and TRBJ1-4; 9 bases align to TRBD1. The CDR3 has 15 amino acids. The V gene end was trimmed by 4 bases and the J gene end by 7 bases; junction bases not matched to a gene: 8. The germline V gene encodes CDR1 SGHDT and CDR2 YYEEEE. The chain's CDR3 is CASSSLGTGIEKLFF. In DNA, the CDR3 is TGTGCCAGCAGCAGCCTCGGGACAGGGATTGAAAAACTGTTTTTT.

The chain has TRBV27 and TRBJ1-1; maybe TRBD1 (5 bases). CDR1 is MNHEY, CDR2 SMNVEV, per germline (reference sequence). V was cut by 5 bases and J by 4 bases, with 17 bases left in between. The CDR3 sequence is 15 residues long. Written as DNA, the CDR3 is TGTGCCAGCAGTAGGGGCCTCACGCGGGGCACTGAAGCTTTCTTT. It is translated as CASSRGLTRGTEAFF.

This clone has only one observation. The chain has TRBV11-3 and TRBJ1-2; D might be TRBD1 (6 bases). Per the germline V gene, CDR1 is SGHNT and CDR2 is YENEEA. The ends were cut back, 5 bases at V and 0 bases at J, with 10 bases in the middle. The CDR3 covers 14 residues. This CDR3 is CASSGGGSNYGYTF. The CDR3 DNA follows: TGTGCCAGCAGCGGGGGCGGATCTAACTATGGCTACACCTTC.